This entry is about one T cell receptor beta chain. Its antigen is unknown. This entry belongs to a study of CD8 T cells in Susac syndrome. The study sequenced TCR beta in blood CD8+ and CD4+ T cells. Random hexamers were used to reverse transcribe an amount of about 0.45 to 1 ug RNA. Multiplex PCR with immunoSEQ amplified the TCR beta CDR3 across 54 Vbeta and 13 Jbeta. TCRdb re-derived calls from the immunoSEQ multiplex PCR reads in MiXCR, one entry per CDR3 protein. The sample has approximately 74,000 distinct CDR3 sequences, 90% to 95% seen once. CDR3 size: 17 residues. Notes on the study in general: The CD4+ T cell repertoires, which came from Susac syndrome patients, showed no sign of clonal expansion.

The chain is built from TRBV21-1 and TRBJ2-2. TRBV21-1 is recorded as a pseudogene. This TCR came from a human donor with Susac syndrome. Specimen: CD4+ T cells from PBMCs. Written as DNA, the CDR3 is TGTGCCAGCAGCATGGTCGGGTACGTGGTGTACACCGGGGAGCTGTTTTTT. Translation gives CASSMVGYVVYTGELFF.